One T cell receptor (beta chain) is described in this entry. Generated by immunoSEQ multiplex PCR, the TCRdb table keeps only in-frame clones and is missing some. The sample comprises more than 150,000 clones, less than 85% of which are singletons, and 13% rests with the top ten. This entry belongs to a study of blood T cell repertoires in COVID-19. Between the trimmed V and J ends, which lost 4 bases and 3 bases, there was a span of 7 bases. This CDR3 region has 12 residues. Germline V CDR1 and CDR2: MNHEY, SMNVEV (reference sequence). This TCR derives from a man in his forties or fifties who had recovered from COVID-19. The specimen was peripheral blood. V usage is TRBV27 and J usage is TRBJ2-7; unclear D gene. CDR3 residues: CASSSHNYEQYF. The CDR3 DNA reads TGTGCCAGCAGTTCACATAACTACGAGCAGTACTTC.